This entry lists 20 T cell receptor beta chains sequenced from one sample in a study of Graves' ophthalmopathy and Graves' hyperthyroidism. As the template, RNA transcripts were used to amplify TCR beta CDR3 regions. In the first round, RT-PCR was carried out with HTBI primers, and a multiplex PCR formed the second round. One entry per CDR3 protein, called by TCRdb with MiXCR from the multiplex PCR reads. The data contain 650,000 to 900,000 distinct CDR3 sequences, about 44% of them seen just once; the ten biggest clones take up 44%. The specimen sequenced was peripheral blood. The receptors originated from an adult man with Graves' ophthalmopathy.

The J gene is TRBJ2-2, the V gene TRBV2, with unresolved D. This CDR3 is 15 amino acids long. Germline V gene lookup returns CDR1 SNHLY and CDR2 FYNNEI. Trimming stripped 8 bases from V and 0 bases from J, with 13 bases between. CDR3 nucleotides: TGTGCCAGCTTGTTGGGCGGATCGAACACCGGGGAGCTGTTTTTT. It is translated as CASLLGGSNTGELFF.

This clonotype was seen more than once but under ten times. This chain links TRBV2 with TRBJ2-7, with a weak D call TRBD2 (6 bases). Trimming left V 6 bases short and J 0 bases short, with 12 bases between. The CDR3 covers 14 residues. Germline V lookup: CDR1 SNHLY, CDR2 FYNNEI. CDR3 in amino acids: CASSPYGSSYEQYF. The CDR3 DNA is TGTGCCAGCAGCCCATACGGGAGCTCCTACGAGCAGTACTTC.

V and J are TRBV29-1 and TRBJ1-1; 10 bases match TRBD1. The CDR3 is made up of 12 amino acids. The V and J ends lost 6 bases and 10 bases, in that order; junction bases with no gene match: 8. Germline values: CDR1 SQVTM, CDR2 ANQGSEA. The CDR3 reads CSVAHGQGGAFF. CDR3 bases: TGCAGCGTAGCACACGGACAGGGGGGAGCTTTCTTT.

The chain couples TRBV25-1 to TRBJ2-2; TRBD1 might be the D (6 bases). The CDR3 is 14 amino acids. The germline V and J ends were trimmed by 5 bases and 6 bases, with 13 bases remaining between them. Germline V gene sequence: CDR1 MGHDK, CDR2 SYGVNS. The CDR3 coding sequence is TGTGCCAGCAGTCTCCCAGGGGATCCCGGGGAGCTGTTTTTT. This translates into CASSLPGDPGELFF. The entire variable domain, with the rest obtained from reference TRBV25-1 and TRBJ2-2, is as follows: EADIYQTPRYLVIGTGKKITLECSQTMGHDKMYWYQQDPGMELHLIHYSYGVNSTEKGDLSSESTVSRIRTEHFPLTLESARPSHTSQYLCASSLPGDPGELFFGEGSRLTVL.

V is TRBV15 and J is TRBJ2-7; TRBD2 matches at 8 bases. Trimming removed 1 base from V and 2 bases from J; junction bases left unmatched: 13. The CDR3 extends over 18 amino acids. Germline V gene sequence: CDR1 LNHNV, CDR2 YYDKDF (reference sequence). The CDR3 sequence is CATSRAGGERGATYEQYF. For the CDR3, the DNA is TGTGCCACCAGCAGAGCGGGGGGGGAGCGGGGAGCTACCTACGAGCAGTACTTC.

V gene TRBV25-1 combines with J gene TRBJ1-1; D remains unclear. The ends were cut back, 5 bases at V and 7 bases at J, with 17 bases in the middle. CDR1 is MGHDK, CDR2 SYGVNS, per germline. The CDR3 length is 14 residues. Written as DNA, the CDR3 is TGTGCCAGCAGTTTATTTGGCCAGGCAAATGAAGCTTTCTTT. This sequence encodes CASSLFGQANEAFF.

The V gene is TRBV7-7, the J gene TRBJ2-5, with D possibly called TRBD1 or TRBD2 (5 bases each). Per germline, CDR1 SSHAT and CDR2 FNYEAQ (reference sequence). The CDR3 length is 17 residues. Trimming took off 5 bases at V and 2 bases at J, with 21 bases between the two ends. The CDR3, as DNA: TGTGCCAGCAGCCCGGGACCTATACTCCCCTCGCAAGAGACCCAGTACTTC. It translates to CASSPGPILPSQETQYF.

This sequence joins TRBV11-2 and TRBJ1-5; no clear D gene. The CDR3 sequence is 15 residues long. Trimming shortened V by 6 bases and J by 6 bases, and 18 bases separated the two germline ends. CDR1 and CDR2 (germline): SGHAT, FQNNGV. CDR3 region: CASSSAAGVGQPQHF. The CDR3 DNA follows: TGTGCCAGCAGTTCGGCCGCGGGTGTTGGTCAGCCCCAGCATTTT.

The chain couples TRBV7-9 to TRBJ1-1; D perhaps matches TRBD1 (5 bases). The germline V gene encodes CDR1 SEHNR and CDR2 FQNEAQ (reference sequence). This CDR3 contains 15 residues. V lost 0 bases, J lost 2 bases, and 10 bases lay in between. The CDR3: CASSLAGLVNTEAFF. CDR3 coding DNA: TGTGCCAGCAGCTTAGCGGGACTTGTCAACACTGAAGCTTTCTTT.

This rearrangement joins TRBV7-9 to TRBJ2-3; tentative D call: TRBD2 (5 bases). V was clipped by 8 bases and J by 3 bases, with 12 bases between them. The CDR3 length is 13 residues. CDR1 is SEHNR, CDR2 FQNEAQ, per germline (reference sequence). The CDR3 coding sequence is TGTGCCAGCGCTGGGAGTATAACAGATACGCAGTATTTT. Its protein product is CASAGSITDTQYF.

The gene calls are TRBV29-1 and TRBJ1-1; D is unclear. V lost 7 bases and J 1 base, leaving 13 bases between the germline ends. The V gene's germline CDR1 is SQVTM and CDR2 ANQGSEA. The CDR3 runs to 13 residues. CDR3 loop: CSAVGTGNTEAFF. The DNA of the CDR3 is TGCAGCGCAGTGGGTACTGGGAACACTGAAGCTTTCTTT.

The chain uses TRBV25-1 and TRBJ1-1; the match to TRBD1 covers 8 bases. There are 14 residues in the CDR3. The ends lost 1 base at V and 10 bases at J; junction bases unmatched: 8. Germline CDR1 reads MGHDK; CDR2 reads SYGVNS. The DNA for the CDR3 is TGTGCCAGCAGTGAATCTGGTAGACAGGGGTTAGCTTTCTTT. As protein: CASSESGRQGLAFF.

This clonotype was seen only once. One end of the junction does not line up with germline, which may come from a read error. The gene calls are TRBV2 and TRBJ1-6; no definite D call. In germline, CDR1 is SNHLY, CDR2 FYNNEI. The CDR3 covers 12 residues. The CDR3 region is CAISEWESPLHF. For the CDR3, the DNA is TGTGCCATCAGTGAGTGGGAATCACCCCTCCACTTT.

This clonotype showed up many times. The V gene is TRBV10-3, the J gene TRBJ2-5, with TRBD2 identical over 7 bases. V trimming: 5 bases; J trimming: 5 bases; junction bases outside the gene matches: 5. The CDR3 contains 13 residues. Germline V lookup: CDR1 ENHRY, CDR2 SYGVKD. The CDR3 nucleotides are TGTGCCATCAGTCGGGGGGTAAGGGAGACCCAGTACTTC. This translates into CAISRGVRETQYF.

This clonotype has at least ten counts. DNA of the CDR3: TGTGCCAGCAGCCAGGGAGGAGGGGGAACTGAAGCTTTCTTT. Its translation: CASSQGGGGTEAFF. This rearrangement joins TRBV9 to TRBJ1-1; D possibly corresponds to TRBD1 (6 bases). V lost 4 bases, J lost 5 bases, and 15 bases lay in between. The CDR3 loop spans 14 amino acids. Germline V lookup: CDR1 SGDLS, CDR2 YYNGEE.

This clonotype occurred a few times. V gene TRBV30 combines with J gene TRBJ2-5; D is undetermined. V lost 0 bases, J lost 3 bases, and 2 bases lay in between. The germline V gene encodes CDR1 GTSNPN and CDR2 SVGIG (reference sequence). This CDR3 contains 11 residues. CDR3 sequence (DNA): TGTGCCTGGAGTGTGGAAGAGACCCAGTACTTC. Translation gives CAWSVEETQYF.

This clonotype has ten or more counts. The V gene is TRBV7-6, the J gene TRBJ1-5, with D hard to call. The CDR3 sequence is 14 residues long. V was cut by 2 bases and J by 2 bases, with 7 bases left in between. Germline loops: CDR1 SGHVS, CDR2 FNYEAQ. CDR3 sequence: CASSLTQGNQPQHF. CDR3 in DNA: TGTGCCAGCAGCTTAACTCAGGGCAATCAGCCCCAGCATTTT.

The rearrangement joins TRBV7-2 to TRBJ2-7, with 7 bases matching TRBD2. V was pared by 6 bases and J by 3 bases, with 8 bases of the junction left unmatched. CDR1 SGHTA and CDR2 FQGNSA come from the germline V gene. The CDR3 covers 14 residues. CDR3 nucleotides: TGTGCCAGCAGTTACGGGGGGAGCGGCTACGAGCAGTACTTC. Amino acids: CASSYGGSGYEQYF.

This clonotype was observed a few times. The rearrangement uses TRBV24-1 and TRBJ1-5, with a tentative D call TRBD1 (6 bases). The CDR3 is made up of 15 amino acids. Germline CDR1 reads KGHDR; CDR2 reads SFDVKD. V was pared by 4 bases and J by 6 bases, with 15 bases between. The CDR3 region has the DNA TGTGCCACCAGTGACCCAGGGGCAGGTAGTCAGCCCCAGCATTTT. Translated: CATSDPGAGSQPQHF.

This clonotype was observed many times. This sequence joins TRBV29-1 and TRBJ1-3; no clear D. V lost 3 bases to trimming and J lost 0 bases, with 12 bases between them. This CDR3 is 15 amino acids long. CDR1 is SQVTM, CDR2 ANQGSEA, per germline. The CDR3 protein is CSVEVLASSGNTIYF. In DNA form, the CDR3 reads TGCAGCGTTGAGGTGCTAGCGTCCTCTGGAAACACCATATATTTT.